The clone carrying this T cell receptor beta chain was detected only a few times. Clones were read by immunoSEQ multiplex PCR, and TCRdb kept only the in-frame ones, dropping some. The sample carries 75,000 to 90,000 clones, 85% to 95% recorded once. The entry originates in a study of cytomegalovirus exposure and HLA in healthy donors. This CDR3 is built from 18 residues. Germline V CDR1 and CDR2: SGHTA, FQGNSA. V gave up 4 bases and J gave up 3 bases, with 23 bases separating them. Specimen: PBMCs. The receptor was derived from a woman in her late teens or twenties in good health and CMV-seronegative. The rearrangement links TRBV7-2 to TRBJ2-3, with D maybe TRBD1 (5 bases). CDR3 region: CASSSQGAGAEITDTQYF. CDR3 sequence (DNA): TGTGCCAGCAGCTCCCAAGGAGCTGGGGCCGAAATAACAGATACGCAGTATTTT.